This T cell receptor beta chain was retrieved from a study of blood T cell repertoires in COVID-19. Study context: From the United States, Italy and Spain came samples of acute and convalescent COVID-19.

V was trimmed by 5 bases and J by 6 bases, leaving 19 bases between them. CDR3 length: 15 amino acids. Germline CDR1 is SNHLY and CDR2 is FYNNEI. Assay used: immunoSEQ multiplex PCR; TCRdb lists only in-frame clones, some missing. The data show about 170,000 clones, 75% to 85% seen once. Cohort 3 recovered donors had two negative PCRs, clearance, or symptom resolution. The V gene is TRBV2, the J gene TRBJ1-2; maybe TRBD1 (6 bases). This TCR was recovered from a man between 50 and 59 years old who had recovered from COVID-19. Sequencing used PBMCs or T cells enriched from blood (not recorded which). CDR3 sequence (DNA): TGTGCCAGCAGTTTGAAGGAAACAGGGATCAATGGCTACACCTTC. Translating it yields CASSLKETGINGYTF.